The source of this TCR beta chain is a study of graft-versus-host responses after intestinal transplantation. Background on the study: Isolated intestinal, liver-intestinal, or multivisceral transplants had been given to the recipients. Findings and limits, study-wide: GvH clonotypes were identified within recipient marrow, with a subset emerging first in ileum or blood. GvH clone levels peaked in circulation, and this peak was associated with early post-transplant HvG declines.

Clones were read by immunoSEQ multiplex PCR, and TCRdb kept only the in-frame ones, dropping some. The sample lists about 82,000 clones, roughly nine tenths seen once, with 0.1% in the top ten. The CDR3 is 13 residues long. V lost 0 bases and J lost 7, with 9 bases in between. Germline-derived CDR1 and CDR2 are MNHEY and SVGAGI. As concerns this clone: No antigen is known for it.

The material was unstimulated CD4+ T cells sorted from spleen or lymph node cells, obtained before intestinal transplant. This rearrangement joins TRBV6-5 to TRBJ1-1, with no clear D. This sequence was found in a human donor who received an intestinal transplant. Written as DNA, the CDR3 is TGTGCCAGCAGTTACTCGCTGACTGGTGAAGCTTTCTTT. Translated: CASSYSLTGEAFF.